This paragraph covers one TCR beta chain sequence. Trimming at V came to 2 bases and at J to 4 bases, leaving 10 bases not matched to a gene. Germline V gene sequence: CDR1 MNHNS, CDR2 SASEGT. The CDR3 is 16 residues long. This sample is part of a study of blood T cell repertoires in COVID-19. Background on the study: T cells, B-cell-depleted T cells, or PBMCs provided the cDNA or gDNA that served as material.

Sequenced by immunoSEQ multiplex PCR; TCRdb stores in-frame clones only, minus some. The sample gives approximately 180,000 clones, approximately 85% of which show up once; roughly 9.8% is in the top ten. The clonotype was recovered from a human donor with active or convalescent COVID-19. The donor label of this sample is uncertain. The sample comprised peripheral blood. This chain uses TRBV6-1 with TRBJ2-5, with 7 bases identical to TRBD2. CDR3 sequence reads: CASSETFRAGAETQYF. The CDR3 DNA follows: TGTGCCAGCAGTGAAACGTTTAGGGCGGGAGCAGAGACCCAGTACTTC.